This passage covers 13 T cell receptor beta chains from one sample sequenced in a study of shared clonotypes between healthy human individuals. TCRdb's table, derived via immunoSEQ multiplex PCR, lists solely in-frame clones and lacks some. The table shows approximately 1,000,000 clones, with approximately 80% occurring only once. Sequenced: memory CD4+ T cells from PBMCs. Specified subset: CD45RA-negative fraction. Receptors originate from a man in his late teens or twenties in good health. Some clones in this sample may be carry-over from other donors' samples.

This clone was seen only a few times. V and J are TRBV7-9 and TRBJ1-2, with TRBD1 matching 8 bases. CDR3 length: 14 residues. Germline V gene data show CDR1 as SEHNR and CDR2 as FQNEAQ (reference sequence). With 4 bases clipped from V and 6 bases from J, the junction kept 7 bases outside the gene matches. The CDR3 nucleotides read TGTGCCAGCAGCTCGGGGGACAGGAGGAATGGCTACACCTTC. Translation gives CASSSGDRRNGYTF.

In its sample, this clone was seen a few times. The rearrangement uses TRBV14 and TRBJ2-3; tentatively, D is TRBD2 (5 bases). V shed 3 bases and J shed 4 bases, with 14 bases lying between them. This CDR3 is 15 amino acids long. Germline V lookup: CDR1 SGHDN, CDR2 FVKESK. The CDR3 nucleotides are TGTGCCAGCAGCCACGAGGACTCCCCTCCAGATACGCAGTATTTT. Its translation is CASSHEDSPPDTQYF.

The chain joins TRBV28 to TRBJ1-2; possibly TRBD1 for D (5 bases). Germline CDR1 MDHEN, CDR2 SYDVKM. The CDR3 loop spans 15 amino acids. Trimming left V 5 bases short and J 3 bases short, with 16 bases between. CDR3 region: CASSELDSAYYGYTF. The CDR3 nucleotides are TGTGCCAGCAGTGAACTCGACAGTGCCTACTATGGCTACACCTTC.

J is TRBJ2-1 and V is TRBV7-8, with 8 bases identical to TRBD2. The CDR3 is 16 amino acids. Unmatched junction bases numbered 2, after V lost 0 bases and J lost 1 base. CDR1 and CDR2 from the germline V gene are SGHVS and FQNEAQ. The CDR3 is CASSLAAGGSYNEQFF. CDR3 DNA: TGTGCCAGCAGCTTAGCGGCGGGAGGATCCTACAATGAGCAGTTCTTC. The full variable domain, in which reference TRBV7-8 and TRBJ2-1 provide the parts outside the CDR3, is GAGVSQSPRYKVAKRGQDVALRCDPISGHVSLFWYQQALGQGPEFLTYFQNEAQLDKSGLPSDRFFAERPEGSVSTLKIQRTQQEDSAVYLCASSLAAGGSYNEQFFGPGTRLTVL.

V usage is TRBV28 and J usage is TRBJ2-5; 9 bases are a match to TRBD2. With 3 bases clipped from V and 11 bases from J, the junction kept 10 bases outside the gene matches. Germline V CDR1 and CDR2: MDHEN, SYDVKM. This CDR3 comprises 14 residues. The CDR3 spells CASSFGGRAGAQYF. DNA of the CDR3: TGTGCCAGCAGTTTTGGCGGGAGGGCGGGAGCTCAGTACTTC.

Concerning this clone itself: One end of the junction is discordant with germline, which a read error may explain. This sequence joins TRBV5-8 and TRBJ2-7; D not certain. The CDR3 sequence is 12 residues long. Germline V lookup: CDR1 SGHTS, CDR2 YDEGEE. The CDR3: CASSLSMLGRTF. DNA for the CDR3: TGTGCCAGCAGCCTAAGCATGTTGGGCCGAACGTTC.

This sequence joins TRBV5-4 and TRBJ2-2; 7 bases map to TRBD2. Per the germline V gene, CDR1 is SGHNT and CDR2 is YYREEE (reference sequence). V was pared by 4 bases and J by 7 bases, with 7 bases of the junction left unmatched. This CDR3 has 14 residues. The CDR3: CASSIVGGSGELFF. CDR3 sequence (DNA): TGTGCCAGCAGCATTGTAGGCGGGAGCGGGGAGCTGTTTTTT. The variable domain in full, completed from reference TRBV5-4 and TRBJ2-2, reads ETGVTQSPTHLIKTRGQQVTLRCSSQSGHNTVSWYQQALGQGPQFIFQYYREEENGRGNFPPRFSGLQFPNYSSELNVNALELDDSALYLCASSIVGGSGELFFGEGSRLTVL.

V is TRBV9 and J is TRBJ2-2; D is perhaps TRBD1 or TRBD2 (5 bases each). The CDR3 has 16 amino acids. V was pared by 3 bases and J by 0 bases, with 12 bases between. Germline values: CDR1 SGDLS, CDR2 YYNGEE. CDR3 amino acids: CASSAGPRANTGELFF. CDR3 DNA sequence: TGTGCCAGCAGCGCGGGACCCAGGGCGAACACCGGGGAGCTGTTTTTT.

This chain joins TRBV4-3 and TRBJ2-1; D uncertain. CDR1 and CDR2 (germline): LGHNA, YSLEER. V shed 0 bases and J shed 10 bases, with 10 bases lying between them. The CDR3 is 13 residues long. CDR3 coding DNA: TGCGCCAGCAGCCAAGAACTACCATTCGAGCAGTTCTTC. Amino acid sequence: CASSQELPFEQFF.

The CDR3 here is CASSLEGLAGELFF. The CDR3 DNA sequence: TGTGCCAGCAGCTTGGAGGGACTAGCGGGGGAGCTGTTTTTT. The chain employs TRBV7-2 and TRBJ2-2; 10 nucleotides agree with TRBD2. There are 14 residues in the CDR3. Germline V gene data show CDR1 as SGHTA and CDR2 as FQGNSA. Trimming at V came to 3 bases and at J to 8 bases, leaving 3 bases not matched to a gene.

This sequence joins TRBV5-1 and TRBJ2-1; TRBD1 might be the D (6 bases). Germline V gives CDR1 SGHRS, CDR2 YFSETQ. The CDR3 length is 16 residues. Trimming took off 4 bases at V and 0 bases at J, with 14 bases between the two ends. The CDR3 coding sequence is TGCGCCAGCAGCCCCAACCAGGGGAGCTCCTACAATGAGCAGTTCTTC. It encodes CASSPNQGSSYNEQFF.

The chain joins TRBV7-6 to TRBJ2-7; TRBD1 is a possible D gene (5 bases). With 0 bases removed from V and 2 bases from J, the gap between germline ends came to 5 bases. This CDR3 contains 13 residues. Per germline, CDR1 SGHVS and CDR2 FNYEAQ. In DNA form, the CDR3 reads TGTGCCAGCAGCTTAGCCAGGGCCTACGAGCAGTACTTC. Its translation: CASSLARAYEQYF.

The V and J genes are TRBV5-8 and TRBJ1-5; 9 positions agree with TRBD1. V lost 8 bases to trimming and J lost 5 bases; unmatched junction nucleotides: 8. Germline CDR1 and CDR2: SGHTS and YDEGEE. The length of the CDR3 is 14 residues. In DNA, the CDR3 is TGTGCCAGATACAGGGGGCGAGAGGATCAGCCCCAGCATTTT. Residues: CARYRGREDQPQHF. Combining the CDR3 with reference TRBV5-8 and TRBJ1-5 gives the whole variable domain EAGVTQSPTHLIKTRGQQATLRCSPISGHTSVYWYQQALGLGLQFLLWYDEGEERNRGNFPPRFSGRQFPNYSSELNVNALELEDSALYLCARYRGREDQPQHFGDGTRLSIL.